This TCR beta chain appears in the sequencing data of a study of radiotherapy plus CTLA-4 blockade in lung cancer. The repertoire was sequenced with immunoSEQ multiplex PCR; TCRdb's copy has only in-frame clones and lacks some. In the table there are 35,000 to 40,000 clones, 65% to 90% of which are singletons. This clone appeared once. V was pared by 8 bases and J by 7 bases, with 12 bases of the junction left unmatched. This CDR3 region has 15 residues. The germline gives CDR1 MNHEY, CDR2 SVGAGI. The sequence was collected from a human donor with non-small cell lung cancer whose response to radiotherapy plus ipilimumab could not be evaluated. Sequenced material: peripheral blood, taken from a patient treated with radiotherapy plus ipilimumab. The chain uses TRBV6-5 and TRBJ2-1, with 9 bases identical to TRBD1. The CDR3 spells CASQLDRGAGNEQFF. DNA for the CDR3: TGTGCCAGCCAACTAGACAGGGGGGCCGGAAATGAGCAGTTCTTC.